This TCR beta chain emerged from a study of blood T cell repertoires in COVID-19. The length of the CDR3 is 12 residues. V was shortened by 3 bases and J by 4 bases, with 6 bases between the two germline ends. Germline V gene data show CDR1 as MDHEN and CDR2 as SYDVKM. Participants spanned ages roughly 18 to 95 years and resided in 20 to 30 US areas. The table lists this clone with a few counts. TCRdb keeps only in-frame clones here, not all; method: immunoSEQ multiplex PCR. The table records hundreds of thousands of clones, 89% of them present only once. The receptor was derived from a man aged 60-69 years who had recovered from COVID-19. This chain connects TRBV28 to TRBJ1-2; D call uncertain. Material for sequencing was PBMCs or T cells enriched from blood (not recorded which). The CDR3 protein is CASSFYAYGYTF. The DNA of the CDR3 is TGTGCCAGCAGTTTCTACGCCTATGGCTACACCTTC.